The sequence of this T cell receptor beta chain was determined in a study of cytomegalovirus exposure and HLA in healthy donors. Across the study: The same platform as the 666 first-cohort repertoires was used for the 100 to 150 validation repertoires, a later analysis reported. General study findings and limits: Subsequent analysis of the 110 or so validation repertoires found a tendency for first-cohort TCR clusters to co-occur. The study labeled 150 to 200 TCR beta chains cytomegalovirus-associated.

V shed 2 bases and J 5 bases; nucleotides not matched to a gene: 4. The CDR3 runs 14 residues. Looked up from germline, CDR1 is PRHDT and CDR2 is FYEKMQ (reference sequence). Regarding this clone: Its matching antigen is unknown.

This table comes from immunoSEQ multiplex PCR, and its TCRdb copy is limited to in-frame clones, with some not included. The table records 200,000 or so clones, more than 80% of them present only once. The donors belonged to the roughly 120-subject validation cohort, separate from the roughly 650-subject first cohort. This TCR derives from a man aged 18 to 29 in good health and CMV-seropositive. What was sequenced was PBMCs. This chain links TRBV13 with TRBJ2-7; TRBD1 matches at 9 bases. For the CDR3, the DNA is TGTGCCAGCAGCTTATTTAGGGACAGGGACGAGCAGTACTTC. The encoded protein is CASSLFRDRDEQYF.